The clone carrying this TCR beta chain has a single count. Original methodology: Counts of nucleated cells, estimated from reference gene primer amplification, were obtained. TCRdb keeps only in-frame clones here, not all; method: immunoSEQ multiplex PCR. That table furnishes V, J and clone size, whereas the DNA furnished D and trimming. The table shows 180,000 or so clones, with about 85% occurring only once. The data were obtained in a study of blood T cell repertoires in COVID-19. Study information: Samples taken during acute and convalescent COVID-19 were collected in the United States, Italy and Spain. PBMCs, B-cell-depleted T cells, or T cells were the source of the cDNA or gDNA that made up the material.

Sequenced sample: peripheral blood. This clonotype was sampled from an elderly woman with acute or convalescent COVID-19.

CDR3 sequence (DNA): TGTGCCAGCAGCCAAGCCCCAGCGGGGAGCACAGATACGCAGTATTTT. It encodes CASSQAPAGSTDTQYF. The chain has TRBV3-1 (or the pseudogene TRBV3-2) and TRBJ2-3; the match to TRBD2 covers 7 bases. Germline CDR1 LGHDT, CDR2 YNNKEL (reference sequence). The V gene end was trimmed by 1 base and the J gene end by 0 bases; junction bases not matched to a gene: 4. The CDR3 has 16 amino acids.